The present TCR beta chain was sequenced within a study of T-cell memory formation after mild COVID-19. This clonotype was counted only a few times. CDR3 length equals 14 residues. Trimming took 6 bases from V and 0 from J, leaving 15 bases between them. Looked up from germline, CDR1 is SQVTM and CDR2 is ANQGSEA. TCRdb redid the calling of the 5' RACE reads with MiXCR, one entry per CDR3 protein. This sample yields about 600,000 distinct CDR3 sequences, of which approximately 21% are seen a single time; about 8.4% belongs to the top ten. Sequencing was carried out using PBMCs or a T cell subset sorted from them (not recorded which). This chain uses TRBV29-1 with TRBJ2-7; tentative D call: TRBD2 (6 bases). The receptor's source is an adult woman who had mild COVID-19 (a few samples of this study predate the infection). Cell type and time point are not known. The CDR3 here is CSVVDYESSYEQYF. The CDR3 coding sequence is TGCAGCGTCGTGGACTACGAAAGCTCCTACGAGCAGTACTTC.